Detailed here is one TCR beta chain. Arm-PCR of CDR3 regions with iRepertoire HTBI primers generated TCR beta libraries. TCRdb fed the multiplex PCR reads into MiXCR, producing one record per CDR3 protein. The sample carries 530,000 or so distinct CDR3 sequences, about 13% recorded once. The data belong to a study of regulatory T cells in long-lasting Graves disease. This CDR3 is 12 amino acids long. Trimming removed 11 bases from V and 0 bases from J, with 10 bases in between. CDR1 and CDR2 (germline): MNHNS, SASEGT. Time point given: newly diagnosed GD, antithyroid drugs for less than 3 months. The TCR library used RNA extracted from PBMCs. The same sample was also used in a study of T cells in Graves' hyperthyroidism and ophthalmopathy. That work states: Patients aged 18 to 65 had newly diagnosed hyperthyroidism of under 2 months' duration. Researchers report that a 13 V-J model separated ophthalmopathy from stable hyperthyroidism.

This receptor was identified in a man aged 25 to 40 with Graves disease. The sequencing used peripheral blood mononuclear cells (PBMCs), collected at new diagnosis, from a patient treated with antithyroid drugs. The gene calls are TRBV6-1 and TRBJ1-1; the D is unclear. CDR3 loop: CAGGTMNTEAFF. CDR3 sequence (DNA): TGTGCCGGAGGAACGATGAACACTGAAGCTTTCTTT.